One and the same sample provided the 26 T cell receptor beta chains below, sequenced in a study of molecular identifiers for immune sequencing clone quantification. TCRdb analysed the PCR reads with MiXCR anew, one entry per CDR3 protein. The data contain about half a million distinct CDR3 sequences, 25% of them singletons. The sample was naive CD8+ T cells from blood, with Jurkat cell RNA spiked in. Subset: FACS-sorted CD8+CD4-CCR7+CD45RA+ naive T cells. These TCRs come from a human donor in good health. Some libraries in this study had Jurkat cell RNA spiked in.

In its sample, this clonotype was seen once. Germline and junction disagree at one end, which may indicate a read error. The chain has TRBV6-5 and TRBJ2-7; 8 bases are a match to TRBD1. This CDR3 is built from 14 residues. Germline loops: CDR1 MNHEY, CDR2 SVGAGI. CDR3 DNA: TGTGCCAGCAGCGCTCGGGACAGGTGGGGCGAGCTGTACTTC. Translation gives CASSARDRWGELYF.

With regard to this clonotype: The germline gene is not matched at one end of the junction; a read error may be the cause. This chain connects TRBV20-1 to TRBJ2-1; 7 bases are a match to TRBD1. Germline V gene data show CDR1 as DFQATT and CDR2 as SNEGSKA (reference sequence). The CDR3 is made up of 16 amino acids. The CDR3 sequence is CSAQPRDRVNYNEQLF. In nucleotides, the CDR3 is TGCAGTGCCCAACCGAGGGACAGAGTTAACTACAATGAGCAGCTCTTC.

Regarding this clonotype: This CDR3 is missing its conserved last phenylalanine or tryptophan, likely due to a read error. The CDR3 loop is CASSYGGVSQETQYL. CDR3 in DNA: TGTGCCAGCAGTTACGGGGGGGTTAGTCAAGAGACCCAGTACCTC. The gene calls are TRBV6-5 and TRBJ2-5; 7 nucleotides match TRBD2. Germline trimming cut 2 bases from V and 2 bases from J; bases unmatched to any gene: 5. CDR3 size: 15 residues. Germline CDR1 and CDR2: MNHEY and SVGAGI.

This clonotype has only a few counts. CDR3 amino acids: CASGTESYEQYF. The CDR3 nucleotides are TGTGCCAGCGGGACGGAATCCTACGAGCAGTACTTC. The rearrangement joins TRBV6-2 or TRBV6-3 to TRBJ2-7; D possibly matches TRBD1 or TRBD2 (5 bases each). Germline loops: CDR1 MNHEY, CDR2 SVGEGT. With 8 bases removed from V and 1 base from J, the gap between germline ends came to 9 bases. The CDR3 has 12 residues.

Only a few counts were recorded for this clonotype. As DNA, the CDR3 is TGTGCCAGCGTGCGGGGGAGTGGGCTCGAGCAGTACTTC. Translation: CASVRGSGLEQYF. This chain connects TRBV28 to TRBJ2-7; TRBD2 agrees at 7 bases. This CDR3 has 13 amino acids. Germline V lookup: CDR1 MDHEN, CDR2 SYDVKM. With 8 bases clipped from V and 6 bases from J, the junction kept 10 bases outside the gene matches.

A remark on this clonotype: The junction shows a germline mismatch at one end, possibly a read error. This chain connects TRBV7-9 to TRBJ2-3; no firm D call. Per the germline V gene, CDR1 is SEHNR and CDR2 is FQNEAQ (reference sequence). The CDR3 length is 12 residues. In DNA form, the CDR3 reads TGTGCCAGCAGCTTGATAGCAGATACGCAGTGTTTT. It encodes CASSLIADTQCF.

Only one count was recorded for this clonotype. CDR3 region: CASSARAGGYEQYF. The CDR3 DNA follows: TGTGCCAGCAGCGCCAGGGCGGGGGGGTACGAGCAGTACTTC. The chain employs TRBV9 and TRBJ2-7; 9 bases match TRBD2. This CDR3 has 14 residues. Germline-derived CDR1 and CDR2 are SGDLS and YYNGEE. Trimming cost V 3 bases and J 4 bases; bases outside gene matches: 5.

There are many counts of this clonotype. This chain links TRBV20-1 with TRBJ2-7; TRBD1 might be the D (8 bases). V was shortened by 3 bases and J by 2 bases, with 23 bases between the two germline ends. The CDR3 runs 17 residues. Germline V lookup: CDR1 DFQATT, CDR2 SNEGSKA (reference sequence). The CDR3 is CSARGGDRLGVPYEQYF. The CDR3 DNA reads TGCAGTGCTAGGGGGGGGGACAGGTTAGGAGTCCCCTACGAGCAGTACTTC.

This clonotype has a single count. CDR3 DNA: TGCGCCAGCAGCCAAGAGCTAGCGGGAGGGCCTCCCTATGAGACCCAGTACTTC. It encodes CASSQELAGGPPYETQYF. The chain has TRBV4-3 and TRBJ2-5, with 12 bases that match TRBD2. The CDR3 has 18 residues. The germline V gene has CDR1 LGHNA and CDR2 YSLEER. J gave up 5 bases and V 0 bases, and 10 bases lay outside the gene matches.

Worth noting for this clonotype: A much larger clone is a single base away; this may be a read error. The J gene is TRBJ2-3, the V gene TRBV4-2; 11 bases agree with TRBD2. The germline V gene encodes CDR1 LGHNA and CDR2 YNFKEQ. There are 18 residues in the CDR3. The CDR3 sequence is CASSQDLSGRADTDAQYF. In nucleotides, the CDR3 is TGTGCCAGCAGCCAAGATCTTAGCGGGAGGGCCGACACAGATGCGCAGTATTTT.

This clonotype was recorded many times. The chain combines TRBV6-6 with TRBJ1-4; possibly TRBD1 for D (5 bases). Trimming took off 4 bases at V and 16 bases at J, with 13 bases between the two ends. Germline V gene sequence: CDR1 MNHNY, CDR2 SVGAGI (reference sequence). This CDR3 region has 11 residues. The CDR3 coding sequence is TGTGCCAGCAGTTCGGGGCCAACGAGGTTTTTT. The encoded protein is CASSSGPTRFF.

This clonotype was seen a handful of times. The germline gene is not matched at one end of the junction; a read error may be the cause. J is TRBJ2-1 and V is TRBV6-2 or TRBV6-3; 12 positions match TRBD2. Looked up from germline, CDR1 is MNHEY and CDR2 is SVGEGT. The CDR3 extends over 13 amino acids. The CDR3 DNA follows: TGTGCCAGCAGTTCCAGGACTAGCGGGACCTTGGGCTTC. It codes for CASSSRTSGTLGF.

This clonotype was detected a few times. The chain employs TRBV3-1 and TRBJ2-5; possibly TRBD1 for D (5 bases). CDR1 is LGHDT, CDR2 YNNKEL, per germline (reference sequence). This CDR3 has 15 residues. Trimming left V 6 bases short and J 0 bases short, with 14 bases between. The CDR3 nucleotides read TGTGCCAGCAGAGCGCCTTCAGGGTACCAAGAGACCCAGTACTTC. Amino acid sequence: CASRAPSGYQETQYF.

This clonotype has more than one count but fewer than ten. This chain joins TRBV5-4 and TRBJ2-5; 14 bases agree with TRBD2. The CDR3 is 17 amino acids. V was pared by 2 bases and J by 5 bases, with 8 bases of the junction left unmatched. Germline CDR1 SGHNT, CDR2 YYREEE (reference sequence). The CDR3 nucleotides read TGTGCCAGCAGCTTTGGACTAGCGGGAGGTGAGGGGGAGACCCAGTACTTC. It codes for CASSFGLAGGEGETQYF.

V and J are TRBV18 and TRBJ1-2; D is unclear. Germline assignment: CDR1 KGHSH and CDR2 LQKENI. The germline V and J ends were trimmed by 0 bases and 4 bases, with 6 bases remaining between them. This CDR3 has 13 amino acids. The CDR3 bases are TGTGCCAGCTCACCACCGGCAGCCTATGGCTACACCTTC. It yields the protein CASSPPAAYGYTF.

This clonotype has a count of ten or more. The V and J genes are TRBV4-1 and TRBJ1-5, with D unclear. Trimming stripped 3 bases from V and 0 bases from J, with 12 bases between. Germline lookup yields CDR1 MGHRA and CDR2 YSYEKL. This CDR3 contains 16 residues. DNA for the CDR3: TGCGCCAGCAGCCAGGACGGACTAGATAGCAATCAGCCCCAGCATTTT. Translating gives CASSQDGLDSNQPQHF.

In this sample, this clonotype turned up many times. The chain is built from TRBV20-1 and TRBJ2-3; D is undetermined. The V gene lost 6 bases and the J gene lost 3 bases, with 7 bases spanning the gap. Per germline, CDR1 DFQATT and CDR2 SNEGSKA (reference sequence). The CDR3 has 11 amino acids. CDR3 in DNA: TGCAGTGCGGTAGCAACAGATACGCAGTATTTT. Amino acid sequence: CSAVATDTQYF.

Written as DNA, the CDR3 is TGTGCCAGCAGTTCGTCGGCCAGCGGCATGAACACTGAAGCTTTCTTT. This sequence encodes CASSSSASGMNTEAFF. This chain joins TRBV12-3 or TRBV12-4 and TRBJ1-1; D gene unclear. V was clipped by 4 bases and J by 0 bases, with 15 bases between them. The CDR3 consists of 16 residues.

This clonotype was seen many times. The genes are TRBV7-9 and TRBJ2-3; D gene ambiguous. Germline loops: CDR1 SEHNR, CDR2 FQNEAQ (reference sequence). Trimming took off 2 bases at V and 7 bases at J, with 10 bases between the two ends. The CDR3 totals 13 residues. The CDR3 sequence: CASSLSEKNTQYF. DNA of the CDR3: TGTGCCAGCAGCTTATCTGAGAAAAATACGCAGTATTTT.

Comment on this clonotype: This may stem from a read error, because a much larger clone lies one nucleotide away. CDR3: CTSSSPSQETQYF. Written as DNA, the CDR3 is TGCACCAGCAGTTCACCTTCCCAAGAGACCCAGTACTTC. The chain has TRBV4-1 and TRBJ2-5; D is ambiguous. Germline assignment: CDR1 MGHRA and CDR2 YSYEKL. The CDR3 is 13 residues long.

This clonotype was seen only a few times. V and J are TRBV28 and TRBJ2-3; D not certain. V gave up 3 bases and J gave up 2 bases, with 12 bases separating them. Germline values: CDR1 MDHEN, CDR2 SYDVKM. The CDR3 covers 15 residues. The CDR3 protein is CASSFRSSSTDTQYF. As DNA, the CDR3 is TGTGCCAGCAGTTTCCGGTCCAGCTCCACAGATACGCAGTATTTT.

This clonotype was seen a few times. The chain uses TRBV7-6 and TRBJ2-2, with 9 bases matching TRBD2. The CDR3 sequence is 16 residues long. V lost 5 bases, J lost 5 bases, and 9 bases stayed unmatched. Germline-derived CDR1 and CDR2 are SGHVS and FNYEAQ. The CDR3 loop is CASSQVVAGVTGELFF. The DNA of the CDR3 is TGTGCCAGCAGCCAGGTGGTAGCGGGGGTGACCGGGGAGCTGTTTTTT.

This clonotype was detected ten times or more. The J gene is TRBJ2-3, the V gene TRBV28; D is undetermined. CDR3 length: 16 amino acids. Germline V gene sequence: CDR1 MDHEN, CDR2 SYDVKM. The ends were cut back, 4 bases at V and 0 bases at J, with 14 bases in the middle. In DNA, the CDR3 is TGTGCCAGCAGTTACGGGCCATCGGCGAGCACAGATACGCAGTATTTT. Its protein is CASSYGPSASTDTQYF.

CDR3 sequence (DNA): TGTGCCAGCAGCTTAGGCCTTTATCATCTACGGGGCGGCGAGCAGTACTTC. Its protein is CASSLGLYHLRGGEQYF. The V gene is TRBV13, the J gene TRBJ2-7, with D possibly being TRBD1 or TRBD2 (5 bases each). The CDR3 loop spans 17 amino acids. Trimming took off 0 bases at V and 6 bases at J, with 21 bases between the two ends. The V gene's germline CDR1 is PRHDT and CDR2 FYEKMQ (reference sequence).

This clonotype was detected many times. The rearrangement links TRBV12-3 or TRBV12-4 to TRBJ2-4; no definite D call. CDR3 length: 14 residues. Trimming pared 5 bases from V and 0 bases from J, leaving 8 bases between. The CDR3 protein is CASSLSLAKNIQYF. CDR3 coding DNA: TGTGCCAGCAGTCTAAGCTTAGCCAAAAACATTCAGTACTTC.

Only a few counts were recorded for this clonotype. The chain links TRBV9 to TRBJ1-1; 9 nucleotides match TRBD1. There are 15 residues in the CDR3. The V gene's germline CDR1 is SGDLS and CDR2 YYNGEE. The junction had 11 bases not matched to a gene; V was cut back by 4 bases and J by 7 bases. The CDR3 loop reads CASSPHGGQGYEAFF. CDR3 bases: TGTGCCAGCAGCCCACACGGGGGACAGGGATATGAAGCTTTCTTT.